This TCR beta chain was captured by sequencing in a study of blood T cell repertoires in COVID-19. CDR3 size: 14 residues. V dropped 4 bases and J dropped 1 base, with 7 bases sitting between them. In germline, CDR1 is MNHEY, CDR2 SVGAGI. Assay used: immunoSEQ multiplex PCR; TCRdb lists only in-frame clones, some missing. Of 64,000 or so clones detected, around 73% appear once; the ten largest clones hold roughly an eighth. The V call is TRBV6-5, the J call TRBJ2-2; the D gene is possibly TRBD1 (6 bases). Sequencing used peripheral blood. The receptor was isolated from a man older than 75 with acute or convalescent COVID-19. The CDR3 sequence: CASSLQGNTGELFF. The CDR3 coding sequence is TGTGCCAGCAGTTTACAGGGGAACACCGGGGAGCTGTTTTTT.